This TCR beta chain is from a study of response to subunit inactivated influenza vaccine. Regarding the study as a whole: Few new T cells, the authors suggested, are recruited by each seasonal influenza vaccination.

TCRdb re-derived calls from the RT-PCR reads in MiXCR, one entry per CDR3 protein. Of roughly 570,000 distinct CDR3 sequences in the sample, 13% were seen once. For this clonotype: Its antigen is not known.

Trimming cost V 0 bases and J 5 bases; bases outside gene matches: 6. The CDR3 covers 17 residues. Germline-derived CDR1 and CDR2 are SGHTA and FQGNSA. The chain recombines TRBV7-2 with TRBJ2-3, with 12 bases aligning to TRBD2. The material was PBMCs from blood, obtained roughly 47 days after vaccination. The sequence derives from a man in his fifties or sixties who received an inactivated influenza vaccine. CDR3 sequence: CASSLARTSGKLDTQYF. CDR3 DNA sequence: TGTGCCAGCAGCTTAGCTCGGACTAGCGGGAAACTAGATACGCAGTATTTT.